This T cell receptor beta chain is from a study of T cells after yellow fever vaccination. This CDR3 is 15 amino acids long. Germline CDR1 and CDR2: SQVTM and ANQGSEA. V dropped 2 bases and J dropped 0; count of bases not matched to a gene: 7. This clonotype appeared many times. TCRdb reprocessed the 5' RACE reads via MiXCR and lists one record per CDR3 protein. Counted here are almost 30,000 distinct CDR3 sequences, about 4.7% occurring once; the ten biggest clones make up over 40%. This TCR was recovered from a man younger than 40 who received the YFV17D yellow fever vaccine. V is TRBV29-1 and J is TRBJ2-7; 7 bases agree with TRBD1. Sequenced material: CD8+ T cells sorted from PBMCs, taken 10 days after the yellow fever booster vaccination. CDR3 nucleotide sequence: TGCAGCGTTGAAACCGGGACAGAGAGCTCCTACGAGCAGTACTTC. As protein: CSVETGTESSYEQYF.